The rows below give T cell receptor beta chains drawn from one sample of a study of T cells in Graves' hyperthyroidism and ophthalmopathy. TCRdb reprocessed the multiplex PCR reads via MiXCR and lists one record per CDR3 protein. The repertoire has about half a million distinct CDR3 sequences, around a quarter of them found once; the top ten carry about 11%. The sample taken for sequencing was blood. The receptors were gathered from a woman aged 25-40 years with Graves' ophthalmopathy. Both conserved end residues are part of each CDR3. The order of the fields is clone size, D gene, V gene, J gene, CDR3 protein, CDR3 DNA. The D gene is left open where the match is weak. The size field is filled for only some rows; it gives once, few, many or a size class.

.,.,TRBV27,TRBJ2-5,CASSLSGPQGETQYF,TGTGCCAGCAGTTTATCGGGGCCGCAGGGAGAGACCCAGTACTTC
.,.,TRBV7-8,TRBJ2-3,CASSLRNTDTQYF,TGTGCCAGCAGCTTAAGAAACACAGATACGCAGTATTTT
.,.,TRBV30,TRBJ2-3,CAWSILRLRGGTDTQYF,TGTGCCTGGAGTATCCTAAGACTTCGCGGTGGTACAGATACGCAGTATTTT
few,TRBD1,TRBV29-1,TRBJ2-3,CSVEGQGFPDTQYF,TGCAGCGTTGAGGGACAGGGATTCCCAGATACGCAGTATTTT
many,.,TRBV27,TRBJ1-2,CASSDSLANYGYTF,TGTGCCAGCTCGGACAGCCTTGCTAACTATGGCTACACCTTC
many,.,TRBV6-1,TRBJ2-5,CASQIGRDRFQETQYF,TGTGCCAGCCAAATAGGCCGCGACAGGTTCCAAGAGACCCAGTACTTC
.,.,TRBV5-1,TRBJ2-5,CASSSGRSWETQYF,TGCGCCAGCAGCTCCGGACGGTCCTGGGAGACCCAGTACTTC
.,.,TRBV18,TRBJ1-5,CASSPDTRNQPQHF,TGTGCCAGCTCACCGGACACGCGCAATCAGCCCCAGCATTTT
many,TRBD2,TRBV6-1,TRBJ2-5,CASVRNLAGFLQETQYF,TGTGCCAGCGTAAGGAACCTAGCGGGGTTTCTCCAAGAGACCCAGTACTTC
few,.,TRBV3-1,TRBJ1-2,CASSHDRFPSYGYTF,TGTGCCAGCAGCCACGACAGATTCCCATCCTATGGCTACACCTTC
few,.,TRBV6-1,TRBJ1-1,CASSEWPGGNTEAFF,TGTGCCAGCAGTGAATGGCCCGGAGGGAACACTGAAGCTTTCTTT
few,.,TRBV3-1,TRBJ2-5,CASSHGLGETQYF,TGTGCCAGCAGCCACGGACTGGGAGAGACCCAGTACTTC
.,TRBD1,TRBV19,TRBJ1-2,CASSTTWTGNHYGYTF,TGTGCCAGTAGTACTACGTGGACAGGGAATCACTATGGCTACACCTTC
many,.,TRBV30,TRBJ1-1,CAWSLGTEAFF,TGTGCCTGGAGTCTGGGGACTGAAGCTTTCTTT
many,TRBD1,TRBV6-1,TRBJ2-7,CASSDPRTGGSEQYF,TGTGCCAGCAGTGATCCTAGGACAGGGGGCAGCGAGCAGTACTTC
.,.,TRBV4-3,TRBJ1-1,CASAQVSMNTEAFF,TGCGCCAGCGCACAGGTTAGCATGAACACTGAAGCTTTCTTT
many,.,TRBV15,TRBJ2-7,CATSRDEPSYEQYF,TGTGCCACCAGCAGAGATGAGCCCTCCTACGAGCAGTACTTC
many,.,TRBV6-1,TRBJ2-7,CASRLQPNQGNEQYF,TGTGCCAGCAGACTCCAACCCAACCAGGGCAACGAGCAGTACTTC
many,.,TRBV6-2/TRBV6-3,TRBJ1-5,CASREGSQPQHF,TGTGCCAGCAGGGAAGGTAGTCAGCCCCAGCATTTT
many,TRBD1,TRBV12-3/TRBV12-4,TRBJ1-2,CASRPGQDTYGYTF,TGTGCCAGCAGGCCGGGACAGGACACCTATGGCTACACCTTC
many,.,TRBV15,TRBJ2-7,CATRSTGTYEQYF,TGTGCCACCCGCTCCACCGGGACCTACGAGCAGTACTTC
many,.,TRBV6-5,TRBJ2-7,CASSYNRDHEQYF,TGTGCCAGCAGTTACAACAGGGACCACGAGCAGTACTTC
many,.,TRBV20-1,TRBJ2-7,CSASRPYEQYF,TGCAGTGCTAGCCGTCCCTACGAGCAGTACTTC
many,TRBD1,TRBV6-1,TRBJ1-3,CASRGDRGGFGNTIYF,TGTGCCAGCAGGGGGGACAGGGGTGGATTTGGAAACACCATATATTTT
many,.,TRBV6-2/TRBV6-3,TRBJ2-2,CASSYSISRSANTGELFF,TGTGCCAGCAGTTACTCGATATCCAGATCCGCGAACACCGGGGAGCTGTTTTTT
.,.,TRBV6-1,TRBJ2-7,CASSANIYEQYF,TGTGCCAGCAGTGCAAATATCTACGAGCAGTACTTC
.,.,TRBV19,TRBJ1-1,CASSMDSSLMNTEAFF,TGTGCCAGTAGTATGGACAGCTCTCTCATGAACACTGAAGCTTTCTTT
many,.,TRBV9,TRBJ1-1,CASSVVGQPNTEAFF,TGTGCCAGCAGCGTAGTCGGACAGCCGAACACTGAAGCTTTCTTT
.,.,TRBV19,TRBJ2-5,CASSTSWTVQETQYF,TGTGCCAGTAGTACTTCATGGACAGTCCAAGAGACCCAGTACTTC
few,TRBD1,TRBV6-5,TRBJ1-1,CASRLAGTVNTEALF,TGTGCCAGCAGGTTAGCCGGGACAGTAAACACTGAAGCTCTCTTT
.,.,TRBV4-2,TRBJ1-2,CAISQEGGQGYGYTF,TGTGCCATCAGCCAAGAGGGGGGGCAAGGGTATGGCTACACCTTC